One and the same sample provided the 27 T cell receptor beta chains below, sequenced in a study of T cells in Graves' hyperthyroidism and ophthalmopathy. Amplification targeted TCR beta CDR3 regions from RNA transcripts. Primed by the HTBI set, a first-round RT-PCR was run on the TCR CDR3. Using its own MiXCR run on the multiplex PCR reads, TCRdb lists one record per CDR3 protein. The repertoire holds hundreds of thousands of distinct CDR3 sequences, with less than 15% as singletons. Sequencing was performed on blood. All receptors come from a woman aged 40 to 50 with Graves' hyperthyroidism.

On this clonotype itself: A much larger clone sits a single nucleotide away, making a read error possible. The CDR3 carries no conserved terminal phenylalanine or tryptophan, so it likely arises from a read error. J is TRBJ2-3 and V is TRBV2, with TRBD2 matching 7 bases. Germline CDR1 SNHLY, CDR2 FYNNEI. The length of the CDR3 is 16 residues. The V segment lost 4 bases and the J segment 2 bases; nucleotides outside the gene matches: 9. CDR3 residues: CASSGGRASDTDTQYL. The DNA for the CDR3 is TGTGCCAGCAGTGGGGGGAGGGCCTCCGACACAGATACGCAGTATCTT.

This clonotype was detected many times. The chain couples TRBV29-1 to TRBJ2-7, with 10 bases fitting TRBD1. Per the germline V gene, CDR1 is SQVTM and CDR2 is ANQGSEA. J lost 5 bases, V lost 1 base, and 2 bases had no gene match. The CDR3 has 13 residues. CDR3: CSVEGDRGNEQYF. For the CDR3, the DNA is TGCAGCGTTGAAGGGGACAGGGGAAACGAGCAGTACTTC.

The table lists this clonotype with many counts. The V gene is TRBV18, the J gene TRBJ2-5, with TRBD1 matching 7 bases. V was pared by 4 bases and J by 2 bases, with 7 bases of the junction left unmatched. Germline V gene sequence: CDR1 KGHSH, CDR2 LQKENI. This CDR3 spans 15 amino acids. Here the CDR3 reads CASSLTGQAQETQYF. The DNA for the CDR3 is TGTGCCAGCTCACTAACCGGACAGGCGCAAGAGACCCAGTACTTC.

This clonotype turned up a few times. The DNA for the CDR3 is TGTGCCAGTAGTGTCTCCGGGACTCACGCCTACGAGCAGTACTTC. Translated: CASSVSGTHAYEQYF. The chain uses TRBV19 and TRBJ2-7; a weak D match, TRBD2 (6 bases). CDR3 length: 15 residues. In germline, CDR1 is LNHDA, CDR2 SQIVND (reference sequence). Trimming shortened V by 5 bases and J by 2 bases, and 16 bases separated the two germline ends.

V usage is TRBV12-5 and J usage is TRBJ2-7, with D tentatively TRBD1 (5 bases). The CDR3 runs 12 residues. Germline assignment: CDR1 LGHNT and CDR2 FRNRAP. The V gene lost 5 bases and the J gene lost 5 bases, with 10 bases spanning the gap. Here the CDR3 DNA reads TGTGCTAGTGGTGGGGCGTTCGACGAGCAGTACTTC. It yields the protein CASGGAFDEQYF.

This clonotype was counted ten times or more. This chain links TRBV20-1 with TRBJ2-1, with 12 bases matching TRBD1. Germline V CDR1 and CDR2: DFQATT, SNEGSKA (reference sequence). After removal of 2 bases from V and 9 bases from J, the junction contained 8 bases not matched to a gene. The CDR3 is 15 amino acids. For the CDR3, the DNA is TGCAGTGCTAGATCGGGGGGACAGGGGGCGAGTGAGCAGTTCTTC. Translation: CSARSGGQGASEQFF.

This clonotype has a handful of counts. The rearrangement links TRBV11-2 to TRBJ2-3; TRBD1 agrees at 8 bases. With V trimmed by 5 bases and J by 2 bases, 6 bases remained unmatched. Per the germline V gene, CDR1 is SGHAT and CDR2 is FQNNGV. There are 15 residues in the CDR3. CDR3: CASSRQTGVTDTQYF. CDR3 bases: TGTGCCAGCAGCCGCCAGACAGGGGTCACAGATACGCAGTATTTT.

This clonotype appeared many times. The V call is TRBV28, the J call TRBJ2-1; 7 nucleotides agree with TRBD1. This CDR3 spans 14 amino acids. V trimming: 0 bases; J trimming: 6 bases; junction bases outside the gene matches: 2. Germline loops: CDR1 MDHEN, CDR2 SYDVKM. CDR3 nucleotide sequence: TGTGCCAGCAGTTTATGGTCAGGGGGCAATGAGCAGTTCTTC. This translates into CASSLWSGGNEQFF.

The chain has TRBV5-1 and TRBJ2-2, with D unresolved. The V gene lost 4 bases and the J gene lost 0 bases, with 7 bases spanning the gap. CDR3 length: 14 amino acids. Germline lookup yields CDR1 SGHRS and CDR2 YFSETQ. The CDR3 region has the DNA TGCGCCAGCAGCGGCAAGACGAACACCGGGGAGCTGTTTTTT. This encodes CASSGKTNTGELFF. Full variable domain (rest looked up from reference TRBV5-1 and TRBJ2-2): KAGVTQTPRYLIKTRGQQVTLSCSPISGHRSVSWYQQTPGQGLQFLFEYFSETQRNKGNFPGRFSGRQFSNSRSEMNVSTLELGDSALYLCASSGKTNTGELFFGEGSRLTVL.

The chain carries TRBV6-1 and TRBJ2-2, with D perhaps TRBD2 (6 bases). The CDR3 runs 13 residues. Germline CDR1 and CDR2: MNHNS and SASEGT. The V end was cut by 9 bases, the J end by 1 base, with 9 bases between. CDR3 sequence reads: CASGGRNTGELFF. Here the CDR3 DNA reads TGTGCCAGTGGGGGGAGGAACACCGGGGAGCTGTTTTTT.

The V gene is TRBV9, the J gene TRBJ2-2; D remains ambiguous. CDR1 is SGDLS and CDR2 is YYNGEE in the germline V gene. V gave up 4 bases and J gave up 1 base, with 8 bases separating them. The CDR3 has 14 residues. CDR3: CASSFLGNTGELFF. The CDR3 bases are TGTGCCAGCAGCTTCCTAGGGAACACCGGGGAGCTGTTTTTT.

This clonotype was counted between two and nine times. This chain connects TRBV7-9 to TRBJ1-2; unclear D gene. The V end was cut by 4 bases, the J end by 4 bases, with 10 bases between. Germline CDR1 is SEHNR and CDR2 is FQNEAQ (reference sequence). The CDR3 covers 13 residues. The CDR3 region is CASSSSGGYGYTF. The CDR3 bases are TGTGCCAGCAGCTCGTCAGGAGGCTATGGCTACACCTTC. The variable domain in full, completed from reference TRBV7-9 and TRBJ1-2, reads DTGVSQNPRHKITKRGQNVTFRCDPISEHNRLYWYRQTLGQGPEFLTYFQNEAQLEKSRLLSDRFSAERPKGSFSTLEIQRTEQGDSAMYLCASSSSGGYGYTFGSGTRLTVV.

This clonotype was detected many times. V gene TRBV6-1 combines with J gene TRBJ2-7; TRBD2 is a possible D gene (5 bases). The CDR3 runs 11 residues. Per germline, CDR1 MNHNS and CDR2 SASEGT. The V and J ends lost 7 bases and 4 bases respectively, with 8 bases between them. The CDR3 is CASTTGYEQYF. CDR3 DNA sequence: TGTGCCAGCACCACGGGGTACGAGCAGTACTTC.

This clonotype was counted a few times. The chain couples TRBV28 to TRBJ1-5, with 7 bases lining up with TRBD1. V lost 4 bases, J lost 10 bases, and 7 bases stayed unmatched. This CDR3 is 13 amino acids long. Germline CDR1 and CDR2: MDHEN and SYDVKM. CDR3 DNA: TGTGCCAGCAGTTCGACAGGGTTTGGTCCCCAGCATTTT. It codes for CASSSTGFGPQHF.

In its sample, this clonotype was seen many times. The chain carries TRBV12-3 or TRBV12-4 and TRBJ2-7, with D possibly matching TRBD2 (7 bases). CDR3 length: 15 residues. V lost 6 bases, J lost 6 bases, and 21 bases lay in between. The CDR3 bases are TGTGCCAGCAGCGTTGAGGGGGGGGGGGTTACCGAGCAGTACTTC. Translating gives CASSVEGGGVTEQYF.

Only a few counts were recorded for this clonotype. The chain recombines TRBV29-1 with TRBJ2-1, with 9 nucleotides matching TRBD1. The junction had 12 bases not matched to a gene; V was cut back by 7 bases and J by 8 bases. The CDR3 contains 14 residues. Looked up from germline, CDR1 is SQVTM and CDR2 is ANQGSEA. In DNA, the CDR3 is TGCAGCGGCCGCCGGGACAGGGTCTTCGATGAGCAGTTCTTC. Translated: CSGRRDRVFDEQFF.

Concerning this clonotype: A much bigger clone sits one base away, suggesting this may be a read error. The rearrangement links TRBV20-1 to TRBJ1-3; D possibly corresponds to TRBD1 (6 bases). Trimming shortened V by 3 bases and J by 6 bases, and 18 bases separated the two germline ends. Germline CDR1 and CDR2: DFQATT and SNEGSKA (reference sequence). This CDR3 is 15 amino acids long. CDR3 region: CSARPPGVLENTIYF. The DNA of the CDR3 is TGCAGTGCTAGGCCCCCAGGGGTCCTCGAAAACACCATATATTTT.

This clonotype has ten or more counts. The chain combines TRBV24-1 with TRBJ2-1, with a tentative D call TRBD2 (5 bases). The V gene's germline CDR1 is KGHDR and CDR2 SFDVKD. Trimming took 3 bases from V and 3 from J, leaving 5 bases between them. This CDR3 has 13 residues. CDR3 in DNA: TGTGCCACCAGTGATAGCGGCTACAATGAGCAGTTCTTC. Translation: CATSDSGYNEQFF.

This clonotype was seen at least ten times. This chain connects TRBV7-2 to TRBJ1-6; no definite D call. This CDR3 spans 13 amino acids. Germline V CDR1 and CDR2: SGHTA, FQGNSA. V dropped 3 bases and J dropped 8 bases, with 8 bases sitting between them. The CDR3 loop reads CASSFSQYSPLHF. The CDR3 DNA reads as TGTGCCAGCAGCTTCTCACAGTATTCACCCCTCCACTTT.

Many counts were recorded for this clonotype. The chain employs TRBV3-1 and TRBJ1-2; TRBD1 aligns across 8 bases. The CDR3 is made up of 13 amino acids. J lost 5 bases, V lost 6 bases, and 5 bases had no gene match. Germline V gene sequence: CDR1 LGHDT, CDR2 YNNKEL (reference sequence). CDR3 nucleotides: TGTGCCAGCAGAGCGCAGGGGGCGTATGGCTACACCTTC. Translating gives CASRAQGAYGYTF.

In this sample, this clonotype turned up many times. V usage is TRBV2 and J usage is TRBJ2-5, with 9 bases identical to TRBD2. V shed 3 bases, J shed 4 bases, and the junction held 6 bases outside the gene matches. The germline V gene has CDR1 SNHLY and CDR2 FYNNEI. This CDR3 region has 15 residues. CDR3 nucleotide sequence: TGTGCCAGCAGTGAGGGTAGCGGGAGAGGAGAGACCCAGTACTTC. As protein: CASSEGSGRGETQYF.

There are many counts of this clonotype. The chain is built from TRBV12-3 or TRBV12-4 and TRBJ2-3, with TRBD2 matching over 9 bases. CDR3 length: 19 residues. Unmatched junction bases numbered 17, after V lost 2 bases and J lost 5 bases. CDR3 coding DNA: TGTGCCAGCAGTTTATTCGGCGGGAGGGATCCAAAGATTGGAGATACGCAGTATTTT. This encodes CASSLFGGRDPKIGDTQYF.

This clonotype was seen only a few times. The chain employs TRBV29-1 and TRBJ2-7, with D perhaps being TRBD1 or TRBD2 (5 bases each). This CDR3 is built from 12 residues. CDR1 is SQVTM and CDR2 is ANQGSEA in the germline V gene. V lost 1 base to trimming and J lost 7 bases, with 11 bases between them. CDR3 in DNA: TGCAGCGTTGAAGTTAGGGGAGTGGAGCAGTACTTC. Translated: CSVEVRGVEQYF.

In its sample, this clonotype was seen a few times. The V gene is TRBV5-1, the J gene TRBJ2-1; D gene ambiguous. V was shortened by 5 bases and J by 10 bases, with 16 bases between the two germline ends. Germline CDR1 reads SGHRS; CDR2 reads YFSETQ. The CDR3 extends over 13 amino acids. In nucleotides, the CDR3 is TGCGCCAGCAGACCCCTGGGCGAAGGCGAGCAGTTCTTC. The encoded protein is CASRPLGEGEQFF.

This clonotype was picked up many times. The V and J genes are TRBV27 and TRBJ1-2; tentative D call: TRBD1 (6 bases). CDR3 length: 13 amino acids. V lost 6 bases and J lost 6, with 14 bases in between. Germline V gene lookup returns CDR1 MNHEY and CDR2 SMNVEV (reference sequence). The CDR3, as DNA: TGTGCCAGCAGCTTACAGGGATATGATGGCTACACCTTC. This sequence encodes CASSLQGYDGYTF.

The genes are TRBV29-1 and TRBJ2-4; D might be TRBD2 (6 bases). Trimming took 7 bases from V and 3 from J, leaving 19 bases between them. Germline V gene sequence: CDR1 SQVTM, CDR2 ANQGSEA. This CDR3 has 15 amino acids. CDR3 DNA sequence: TGCAGCGCCCGAGCCGGGGGAACAGGCAAAAACATTCAGTACTTC. Protein sequence: CSARAGGTGKNIQYF.

Notes on this clonotype: The junction departs from germline at one end; a sequencing error may be responsible. The genes are TRBV6-1 and TRBJ2-1, with 10 bases lining up with TRBD1. Germline V CDR1 and CDR2: MNHNS, SASEGT. This CDR3 has 15 amino acids. CDR3 residues: CASKGQGVSYDEQFF. In nucleotides, the CDR3 is TGTGCCAGCAAAGGACAGGGGGTCTCCTACGATGAGCAGTTCTTC.